These 30 T cell receptor beta chains share one sample of origin, sequenced in a study of CD8 T cells in Susac syndrome. With random hexamers, about 0.5 to 1 ug RNA was reverse transcribed. TCRdb independently ran MiXCR on the immunoSEQ multiplex PCR reads; one entry per CDR3 protein. This sample has under 150,000 distinct CDR3 sequences; approximately 94% occur once, and the top ten carry about 0.12%. The sequencing sample was made of CD4+ T cells from PBMCs. The receptor set was obtained from a human donor with multiple sclerosis.

V and J are TRBV11-2 and TRBJ2-6; 7 bases map to TRBD2. Germline CDR1 SGHAT, CDR2 FQNNGV. V was pared by 2 bases and J by 0 bases, with 13 bases of the junction left unmatched. The CDR3 contains 20 residues. Here the CDR3 reads CASSLKVGGTVLSGANVLTF. The CDR3 DNA follows: TGTGCCAGCAGCTTAAAAGTCGGGGGGACGGTACTCTCTGGGGCCAACGTCCTGACTTTC.

This clonotype occurred once. Here the CDR3 DNA reads TGTGCCACCAGCCTACAGACAGGAGACTACGAGCAGTACTTC. It specifies CATSLQTGDYEQYF. This chain links TRBV15 with TRBJ2-7, with D perhaps matching TRBD1 (6 bases). V was shortened by 5 bases and J by 3 bases, with 14 bases between the two germline ends. The germline gives CDR1 LNHNV, CDR2 YYDKDF (reference sequence). The CDR3 runs to 14 residues.

The rearrangement joins TRBV19 to TRBJ2-3; TRBD2 agrees at 11 bases. CDR1 LNHDA and CDR2 SQIVND come from the germline V gene (reference sequence). This CDR3 contains 15 residues. The V segment lost 7 bases and the J segment 5 bases; nucleotides outside the gene matches: 8. The CDR3 region has the DNA TGTGCCAGTACCCGGACTAGCGGGTACCTAGATACGCAGTATTTT. Protein: CASTRTSGYLDTQYF.

This chain links TRBV25-1 with TRBJ1-5; D call uncertain. The V end lost 4 bases, the J end lost 4 bases, and 11 bases lay between the germline ends. The CDR3 spans 14 residues. CDR1 is MGHDK, CDR2 SYGVNS, per germline. The CDR3 sequence: CASSGQGLNQPQHF. The CDR3 DNA sequence: TGTGCCAGCAGTGGACAAGGGTTGAATCAGCCCCAGCATTTT.

This chain's CDR3 is CASSLGNAGATGELFF. The CDR3 coding sequence is TGCGCCAGCAGCTTGGGGAATGCGGGGGCCACCGGGGAGCTGTTTTTT. The J gene is TRBJ2-2, the V gene TRBV5-1, with a weak D call TRBD2 (7 bases). V was pared by 0 bases and J by 4 bases, with 13 bases between. Germline V gene lookup returns CDR1 SGHRS and CDR2 YFSETQ. This CDR3 spans 16 amino acids.

The chain recombines TRBV2 with TRBJ2-5; D is undetermined. Germline V gives CDR1 SNHLY, CDR2 FYNNEI. The CDR3 totals 11 residues. With 6 bases removed from V and 3 bases from J, the gap between germline ends came to 5 bases. In nucleotides, the CDR3 is TGTGCCAGCAGGCCCGAAGAGACCCAGTACTTC. Its protein is CASRPEETQYF.

The chain carries TRBV4-2 and TRBJ2-7; TRBD1 matches at 10 bases. The CDR3 runs 15 residues. Germline assignment: CDR1 LGHNA and CDR2 YNFKEQ. V shed 4 bases and J 1 base; nucleotides not matched to a gene: 4. The CDR3 is CASSPGTGVSYEQYF. The CDR3 coding sequence is TGTGCCAGCAGCCCGGGGACAGGGGTGTCCTACGAGCAGTACTTC.

The chain has TRBV7-2 and TRBJ2-1; D ambiguous. The germline V and J ends were trimmed by 3 bases and 7 bases, with 7 bases remaining between them. The CDR3 runs to 12 residues. Germline values: CDR1 SGHTA, CDR2 FQGNSA. CDR3 loop: CASSFGRNEQFF. CDR3 in DNA: TGTGCCAGCAGCTTTGGTAGGAATGAGCAGTTCTTC. The complete variable domain, with remaining parts taken from reference TRBV7-2 and TRBJ2-1, reads GAGVSQSPSNKVTEKGKDVELRCDPISGHTALYWYRQSLGQGLEFLIYFQGNSAPDKSGLPSDRFSAERTGGSVSTLTIQRTQQEDSAVYLCASSFGRNEQFFGPGTRLTVL.

The J gene is TRBJ2-1, the V gene TRBV19; D call uncertain. Germline loops: CDR1 LNHDA, CDR2 SQIVND (reference sequence). V lost 4 bases, J lost 7 bases, and 2 bases lay in between. The CDR3 has 10 amino acids. The CDR3 protein is CASSKNEQFF. CDR3 in DNA: TGTGCCAGTAGTAAAAATGAGCAGTTCTTC.

This clonotype was counted once. This chain joins TRBV12-3 or TRBV12-4 and TRBJ1-1, with 12 bases matching TRBD1. Trimming removed 6 bases from V and 5 bases from J; junction bases left unmatched: 7. This CDR3 region has 15 residues. CDR3 nucleotides: TGTGCCAGCAGCACCGGGACAGGGGGCCCGACTGAAGCTTTCTTT. Protein product: CASSTGTGGPTEAFF.

The chain is built from TRBV3-1 and TRBJ1-5; D is uncertain. The CDR3 extends over 14 amino acids. V lost 6 bases to trimming and J lost 6 bases, with 15 bases between them. In germline, CDR1 is LGHDT, CDR2 YNNKEL (reference sequence). CDR3 sequence reads: CASSPRSGSQPQHF. The CDR3 DNA follows: TGTGCCAGCAGTCCAAGGTCGGGCAGTCAGCCCCAGCATTTT.

The table lists this clonotype with a count of one. The chain recombines TRBV6-4 with TRBJ2-2; D gene unclear. Trimming shortened V by 4 bases and J by 5 bases, and 11 bases separated the two germline ends. CDR1 is MRHNA, CDR2 SNTAGT, per germline. The CDR3 extends over 14 amino acids. CDR3 residues: CASSVDGWTGELFF. The CDR3 region has the DNA TGTGCCAGCAGTGTGGACGGATGGACCGGGGAGCTGTTTTTT.

This chain's CDR3 is CSVNWRNTEAFF. The DNA of the CDR3 is TGCAGCGTTAATTGGAGGAACACTGAAGCTTTCTTT. The chain carries TRBV29-1 and TRBJ1-1; D gene uncertain. Germline assignment: CDR1 SQVTM and CDR2 ANQGSEA. This CDR3 has 12 amino acids. With 5 bases removed from V and 1 base from J, the gap between germline ends came to 8 bases.

This clonotype was seen once. The rearrangement uses TRBV30 and TRBJ2-5; TRBD2 is a possible D gene (5 bases). The CDR3 is made up of 10 amino acids. The V gene's germline CDR1 is GTSNPN and CDR2 SVGIG (reference sequence). V dropped 5 bases and J dropped 4 bases, with 5 bases sitting between them. CDR3 region: CAWGLETQYF. The DNA of the CDR3 is TGTGCCTGGGGACTAGAGACCCAGTACTTC.

CDR3 residues: CASSVADTQYF. The CDR3 nucleotides are TGCGCCAGCAGTGTTGCAGATACGCAGTATTTT. This chain connects TRBV10-2 to TRBJ2-3; D gene uncertain. This CDR3 region has 11 residues. V gave up 4 bases and J gave up 4 bases, with 3 bases separating them. Germline V gene data show CDR1 as WSHSY and CDR2 as SAAADI.

The rearrangement uses TRBV5-6 and TRBJ1-5; D gene unclear. Germline lookup yields CDR1 SGHDT and CDR2 YYEEEE. The length of the CDR3 is 11 residues. V lost 2 bases and J 5 bases, leaving 2 bases between the germline ends. The CDR3 sequence: CASSFHQPQHF. CDR3 coding DNA: TGTGCCAGCAGCTTCCATCAGCCCCAGCATTTT. Supplemented by reference TRBV5-6 and TRBJ1-5, the full variable domain reads DAGVTQSPTHLIKTRGQQVTLRCSPKSGHDTVSWYQQALGQGPQFIFQYYEEEERQRGNFPDRFSGHQFPNYSSELNVNALLLGDSALYLCASSFHQPQHFGDGTRLSIL.

The V call is TRBV3-1, the J call TRBJ2-5; TRBD1 is a possible D gene (5 bases). The V and J ends lost 0 bases and 7 bases respectively, with 9 bases between them. This CDR3 has 13 amino acids. The V gene's germline CDR1 is LGHDT and CDR2 YNNKEL (reference sequence). The chain's CDR3 is CASSQERGVTQYF. The CDR3 DNA follows: TGTGCCAGCAGCCAAGAAAGGGGTGTGACCCAGTACTTC.

The chain couples TRBV27 to TRBJ2-5; 12 nucleotides line up with TRBD2. Unmatched junction bases numbered 7, after V lost 8 bases and J lost 3 bases. The V gene's germline CDR1 is MNHEY and CDR2 SMNVEV (reference sequence). The CDR3 spans 15 residues. The CDR3 protein is CASSPTSGGKETQYF. The CDR3 DNA is TGTGCCAGCTCCCCGACTAGCGGGGGAAAAGAGACCCAGTACTTC.

This sequence joins TRBV18 and TRBJ2-5, with D possibly called TRBD1 or TRBD2 (5 bases each). Trimming took off 1 base at V and 2 bases at J, with 8 bases between the two ends. The CDR3 covers 14 residues. Germline CDR1 KGHSH, CDR2 LQKENI. CDR3 DNA: TGTGCCAGCTCACCACGGGGGATTCAAGAGACCCAGTACTTC. Translated, it gives CASSPRGIQETQYF.

The rearrangement uses TRBV7-7 and TRBJ2-5; D tentatively fits TRBD1 or TRBD2 (6 bases each). Germline CDR1 SSHAT, CDR2 FNYEAQ (reference sequence). The germline V and J ends were trimmed by 5 bases and 5 bases, with 15 bases remaining between them. The CDR3 covers 14 residues. The CDR3 DNA is TGTGCCAGCAGCCTGAGGGGGGCCAGGGAGACCCAGTACTTC. Amino acids: CASSLRGARETQYF.

The chain has TRBV4-3 and TRBJ2-6; unclear D gene. The CDR3 has 18 amino acids. With 0 bases removed from V and 1 base from J, the gap between germline ends came to 13 bases. Germline V CDR1 and CDR2: LGHNA, YSLEER. CDR3 residues: CASSQERLGISGANVLTF. The DNA for the CDR3 is TGCGCCAGCAGCCAAGAACGTTTAGGGATTTCTGGGGCCAACGTCCTGACTTTC.

The gene calls are TRBV19 and TRBJ1-1; the match to TRBD1 covers 8 bases. Germline values: CDR1 LNHDA, CDR2 SQIVND (reference sequence). With V trimmed by 6 bases and J by 4 bases, 7 bases remained unmatched. The CDR3 extends over 14 amino acids. The CDR3, as DNA: TGTGCCAGTAGAACCACAGGGGGAGGCACTGAAGCTTTCTTT. Translation gives CASRTTGGGTEAFF.

The chain joins TRBV10-1 to TRBJ2-5; the D gene is possibly TRBD2 (6 bases). This CDR3 comprises 14 residues. In germline, CDR1 is WNHNN, CDR2 SYGVQD (reference sequence). The V and J ends lost 6 bases and 4 bases respectively, with 15 bases between them. This chain's CDR3 is CASSDTTSRETQYF. The CDR3, as DNA: TGCGCCAGCAGCGATACGACTAGTAGAGAGACCCAGTACTTC.

The CDR3 protein is CASSVGTMNEQFF. CDR3 DNA: TGTGCCAGCAGCGTAGGAACTATGAATGAGCAGTTCTTC. The chain employs TRBV9 and TRBJ2-1; D not certain. Germline CDR1 SGDLS, CDR2 YYNGEE. With 0 bases removed from V and 7 bases from J, the gap between germline ends came to 8 bases. The CDR3 is 13 amino acids.

The rearrangement uses TRBV5-6 and TRBJ1-1, with D tentatively TRBD1 (6 bases). Germline values: CDR1 SGHDT, CDR2 YYEEEE. The CDR3 is 16 residues long. V gave up 1 base and J gave up 0 bases, with 13 bases separating them. In nucleotides, the CDR3 is TGTGCCAGCAGCTTGCGGGCAGGGGTCATGAACACTGAAGCTTTCTTT. It yields the protein CASSLRAGVMNTEAFF.

The chain uses TRBV18 and TRBJ2-6; D remains unclear. The CDR3 has 12 residues. Germline V gene data show CDR1 as KGHSH and CDR2 as LQKENI. The V gene lost 11 bases and the J gene lost 2 bases, with 7 bases spanning the gap. This CDR3 is CAGGTGANVLTF. The CDR3 region has the DNA TGTGCCGGCGGAACTGGGGCCAACGTCCTGACTTTC.

The chain combines TRBV30 with TRBJ1-1; TRBD1 aligns across 7 bases. Germline values: CDR1 GTSNPN, CDR2 SVGIG (reference sequence). The length of the CDR3 is 12 residues. J was trimmed by 8 bases and V by 2 bases; bases with no gene match: 5. This CDR3 is CAWSRLDREAFF. The CDR3, as DNA: TGTGCCTGGAGTCGCCTGGACAGGGAAGCTTTCTTT.

The rearrangement uses TRBV20-1 and TRBJ2-3, with TRBD2 matching 8 bases. J lost 0 bases, V lost 5 bases, and 10 bases had no gene match. CDR1 and CDR2 from the germline V gene are DFQATT and SNEGSKA (reference sequence). The CDR3 has 16 residues. CDR3 in DNA: TGCAGTGCTTCTAAGCGGCCTAGCGGGAGCACAGATACGCAGTATTTT. Translated, it gives CSASKRPSGSTDTQYF.

This chain uses TRBV5-4 with TRBJ2-2; D is unresolved. V was cut by 0 bases and J by 4 bases, with 7 bases left in between. Germline CDR1 reads SGHNT; CDR2 reads YYREEE (reference sequence). This CDR3 region has 14 residues. CDR3 amino acids: CASSLDRGTGELFF. CDR3 nucleotide sequence: TGTGCCAGCAGCTTGGACCGTGGCACCGGGGAGCTGTTTTTT.

This sequence joins TRBV12-3 or TRBV12-4 and TRBJ1-5; possible D gene TRBD1, 5 bases. This CDR3 has 13 residues. V was shortened by 3 bases and J by 5 bases, with 8 bases between the two germline ends. The CDR3 here is CASSFSGDQPQHF. The DNA of the CDR3 is TGTGCCAGCAGTTTTTCGGGGGATCAGCCCCAGCATTTT.